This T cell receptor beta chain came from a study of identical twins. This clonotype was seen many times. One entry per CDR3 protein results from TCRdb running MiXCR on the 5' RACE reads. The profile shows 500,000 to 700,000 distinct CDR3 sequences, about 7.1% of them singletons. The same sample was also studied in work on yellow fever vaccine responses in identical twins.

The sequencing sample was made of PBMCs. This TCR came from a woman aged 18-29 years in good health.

In DNA, the CDR3 is TGCGCCAGCAGCTTGGGCAGGTTCACTGAAGCTTTCTTT. This codes for CASSLGRFTEAFF. The chain is built from TRBV5-1 and TRBJ1-1; D not resolved. This CDR3 region has 13 residues. The V and J ends lost 0 bases and 4 bases respectively, with 7 bases between them. Per the germline V gene, CDR1 is SGHRS and CDR2 is YFSETQ.